This TCR beta chain came from a study of regulatory T cells in long-lasting Graves disease. Study outcomes and limitations: TRBV28, TRBJ1-2 and TRBJ2-5 emerged as the favored segments in persistent disease. The sample size was small, and this may have reduced accuracy. What was studied was peripheral blood only, and not thyroid tissue. New patients shared fewer public clonotypes (more than 850) than persistent patients did (2,741).

As regards this clonotype: What it binds is not known. A clone one base away is much larger, so this may be a read error.

In germline, CDR1 is SGHKS, CDR2 YYEKEE (reference sequence). The CDR3 loop spans 15 amino acids. Building of the TCR beta libraries involved iRepertoire HTBI primers and Arm-PCR of CDR3 regions. TCRdb ran MiXCR on the multiplex PCR reads and lists one entry per CDR3 protein. This table holds around 230,000 distinct CDR3 sequences, 15% to 20% found once. As to time point: newly diagnosed GD, antithyroid drugs for less than 3 months. PBMC-extracted RNA yielded the TCR library. J is TRBJ2-7 and V is TRBV5-5; perhaps TRBD1 as D (5 bases). This sequence originates from a female donor with Graves disease. The source material was peripheral blood mononuclear cells (PBMCs), sampled at new diagnosis, from a patient treated with antithyroid drugs. CDR3 protein: CASSLEQVASYGQYF. In DNA form, the CDR3 reads TGTGCCAGCAGCTTGGAACAGGTGGCCTCCTACGGGCAGTACTTC.